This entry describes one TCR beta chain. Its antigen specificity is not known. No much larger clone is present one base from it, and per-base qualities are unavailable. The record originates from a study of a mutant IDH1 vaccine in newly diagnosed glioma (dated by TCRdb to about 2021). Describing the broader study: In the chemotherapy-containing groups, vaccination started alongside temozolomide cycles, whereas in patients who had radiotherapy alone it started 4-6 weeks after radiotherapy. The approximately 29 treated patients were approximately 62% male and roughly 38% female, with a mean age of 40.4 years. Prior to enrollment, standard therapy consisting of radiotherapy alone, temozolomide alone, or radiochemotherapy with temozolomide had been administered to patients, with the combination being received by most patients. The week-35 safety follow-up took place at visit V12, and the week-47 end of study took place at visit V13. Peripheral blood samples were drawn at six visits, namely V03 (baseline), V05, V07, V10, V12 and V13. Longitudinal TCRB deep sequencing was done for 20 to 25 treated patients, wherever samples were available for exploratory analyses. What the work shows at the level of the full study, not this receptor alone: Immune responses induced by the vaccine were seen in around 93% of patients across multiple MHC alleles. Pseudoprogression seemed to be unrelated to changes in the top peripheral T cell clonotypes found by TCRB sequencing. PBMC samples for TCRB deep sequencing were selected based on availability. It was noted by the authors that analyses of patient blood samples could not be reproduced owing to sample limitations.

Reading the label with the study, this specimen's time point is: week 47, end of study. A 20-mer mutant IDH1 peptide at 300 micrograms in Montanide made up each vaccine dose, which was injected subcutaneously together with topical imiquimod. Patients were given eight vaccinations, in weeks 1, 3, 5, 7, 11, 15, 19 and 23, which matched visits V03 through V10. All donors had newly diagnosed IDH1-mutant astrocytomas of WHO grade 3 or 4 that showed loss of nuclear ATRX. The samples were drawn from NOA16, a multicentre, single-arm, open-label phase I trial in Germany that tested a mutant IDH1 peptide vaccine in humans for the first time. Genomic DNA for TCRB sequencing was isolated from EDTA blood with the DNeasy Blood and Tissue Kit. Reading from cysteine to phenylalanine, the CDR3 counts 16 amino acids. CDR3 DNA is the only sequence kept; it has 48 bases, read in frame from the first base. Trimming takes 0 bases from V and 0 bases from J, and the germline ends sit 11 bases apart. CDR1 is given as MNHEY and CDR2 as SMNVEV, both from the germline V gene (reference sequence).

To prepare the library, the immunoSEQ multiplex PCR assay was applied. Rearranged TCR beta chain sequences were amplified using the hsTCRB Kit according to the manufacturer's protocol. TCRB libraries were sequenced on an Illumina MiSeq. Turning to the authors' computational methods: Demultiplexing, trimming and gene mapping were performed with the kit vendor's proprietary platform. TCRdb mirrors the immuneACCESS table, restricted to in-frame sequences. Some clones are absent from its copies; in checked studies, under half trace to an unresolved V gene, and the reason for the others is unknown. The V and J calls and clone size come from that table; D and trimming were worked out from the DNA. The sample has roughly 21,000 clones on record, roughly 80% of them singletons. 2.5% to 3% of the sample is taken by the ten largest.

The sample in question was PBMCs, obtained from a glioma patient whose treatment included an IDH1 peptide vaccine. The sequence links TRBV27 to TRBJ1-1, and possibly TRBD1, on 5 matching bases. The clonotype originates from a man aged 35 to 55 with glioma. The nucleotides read TGTGCCAGCAGTTTATCGGGGGGATTCATGAACACTGAAGCTTTCTTT. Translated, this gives CASSLSGGFMNTEAFF.